This passage covers 2 T cell receptor beta chains from one sample sequenced in a study of blood T cell repertoires in COVID-19. Using immunoSEQ multiplex PCR, the repertoire was profiled, and TCRdb retains in-frame clones only, with some absent. Here the sample spans around 400,000 clones, 70% to 90% being singletons. The sequenced sample was PBMCs or T cells enriched from blood (not recorded which). These receptor sequences come from a woman aged 18-29 years who had been exposed to COVID-19.

The chain recombines TRBV9 with TRBJ1-6, with D hard to call. V shed 0 bases and J shed 4 bases, with 8 bases lying between them. CDR1 is SGDLS, CDR2 YYNGEE, per germline. The CDR3 loop spans 15 amino acids. The CDR3 DNA reads as TGTGCCAGCAGCGTAGGTGGCAGTTATAATTCACCCCTCCACTTT. It specifies CASSVGGSYNSPLHF.

The rearrangement links TRBV10-3 to TRBJ2-7, with D possibly matching TRBD1 (6 bases). Germline CDR1 ENHRY, CDR2 SYGVKD. The CDR3 is 14 residues long. V lost 9 bases, J lost 2 bases, and 17 bases lay in between. CDR3 DNA: TGTGCCATAAAGACCGGGACAATGCCCTACGAGCAGTACTTC. Residues: CAIKTGTMPYEQYF.